This TCR beta chain emerged from a study of shared clonotypes between healthy human individuals. The germline V and J ends were trimmed by 5 bases and 5 bases, with 12 bases remaining between them. The CDR3 consists of 14 residues. CDR1 MDHEN and CDR2 SYDVKM come from the germline V gene. Splitting of each subset's genomic DNA was done evenly across several immunoSEQ plates. As originally analysed: Filtering differed for immunoSEQ, which gave only junction sequences without quality scores. Data came from immunoSEQ multiplex PCR; TCRdb stores just in-frame clones and leaves some out. V and J calls and clone size are as listed in that table; D and trimming were resolved from the DNA. The sample has around 1.4 million clones; 97% to 99% are singletons.

This clonotype was obtained from a young man in good health. Specimen: naive CD4+ T cells sorted from blood. Subset reported: CD45RA+ positively selected. The V and J genes are TRBV28 and TRBJ1-4; perhaps TRBD1 as D (6 bases). The CDR3 DNA sequence: TGTGCCAGCAGTGGAGGGGGGGGAAATGAAAAACTGTTTTTT. This codes for CASSGGGGNEKLFF.